This is a list of T cell receptor beta chains from one sample in a study of T-cell reconstitution after alpha-beta-depleted transplantation in children. Each CDR3 protein gets one entry after TCRdb re-called the PCR reads with MiXCR. Of 90,000 to 100,000 distinct CDR3 sequences in the sample, under 25% were seen once. This sample comprised PBMCs, obtained before TCRalphabeta/CD19-depleted stem cell transplant. These receptors were taken from a boy aged 2 to 9 with acute lymphoblastic leukemia, due to receive a stem cell transplant. CDR3s include the opening cysteine and the closing phenylalanine or tryptophan. A D gene is named only where the DNA matches it firmly. For some rows the clone size is stated as once, few or many, or as a class when expanded; others skip it.

TRBJ2-3 NA TRBV24-1 few TGTGCCACCAGTGATCTCAGCACAGATACGCAGTATTTT CATSDLSTDTQYF
TRBJ1-6 NA TRBV6-5 few TGTGCCAGCAGGTACCAGGCCCATTCACCCCTCCACTTT CASRYQAHSPLHF
TRBJ1-2 TRBD1 TRBV3-1 few TGTGCCAGCAGCCTACAGGGGAGCGGCTACACCTTC CASSLQGSGYTF
TRBJ1-6 NA TRBV12-3/TRBV12-4 NA TGTGCCAGCAGTCTCCGACAGGATTCACCCCTCCACTTT CASSLRQDSPLHF
TRBJ2-1 NA TRBV6-6 many TGTGCCAGCAGGGGGGGTTCCTACAATGAGCAGTTCTTC CASRGGSYNEQFF
TRBJ2-2 NA TRBV6-4 NA TGTGCCAGCAGTGCCTCGGGGGGCGCAACCGGGGAGCTGTTTTTT CASSASGGATGELFF
TRBJ2-1 TRBD1 TRBV20-1 few TGCAGTGCTAGGGACAGGGTTGGCTACAATGAGCAGTTCTTC CSARDRVGYNEQFF
TRBJ2-7 TRBD2 TRBV20-1 NA TGCAGTGCTAGAGATCCAGCGGGGGTCTACGTGCAGTACTTC CSARDPAGVYVQYF
TRBJ2-7 TRBD1 TRBV27 many TGTGCCAGCAGTCCACCCGGGACAGGGGCTTGGGGGCAGTACTTC CASSPPGTGAWGQYF
TRBJ2-5 NA TRBV5-1 few TGCGCCAGCAGCCGTAGAGGAGACCAAGAGACCCAGTACTTC CASSRRGDQETQYF
TRBJ2-7 TRBD1 TRBV20-1 few TGCAGTGGTAACCAGGGGGCGGCCTACGAGCAGTACTTC CSGNQGAAYEQYF
TRBJ1-2 TRBD1 TRBV10-3 once TGTGCCATCAGTGAATCCGACAGGGGCAACTATGGCTACACCTTC CAISESDRGNYGYTF
TRBJ2-5 NA TRBV7-3 NA TGTGCCAGCAGCCCAGGGTTAGAAGAGACCCAGTACTTC CASSPGLEETQYF
TRBJ2-2 NA TRBV4-1 once TGCGCCAGCAGCCAAGGACCGACAACGAACACCGGGGAGCTGTTTTTT CASSQGPTTNTGELFF
TRBJ2-7 NA TRBV11-1 NA TGTGCCACTACTAAGACGAGGACGGGGCCGAGCCCTGATATTGCCTACGAGCAGTACTTC CATTKTRTGPSPDIAYEQYF
TRBJ2-5 TRBD2 TRBV24-1 NA TGTGCCACCAGTGAAGCGGGGGGGGTTAGGGAGACCCAGTACTTC CATSEAGGVRETQYF
TRBJ1-4 NA TRBV5-1 few TGCGCCAGCAGAGGGGGGCCACTCAATGAAAAACTGTTTTTT CASRGGPLNEKLFF
TRBJ2-7 NA TRBV5-1 NA TGCGCCAGCAGCCGAAATGACAACTACGAGCAGTACTTC CASSRNDNYEQYF
TRBJ2-3 NA TRBV5-1 few TGCGCCACCGCTGGCGGAGGGGGCACAGATACGCAGTATTTT CATAGGGGTDTQYF
TRBJ2-4 NA TRBV5-5 many TGTGCCAGCAGACTCGAGTCTTATAACATTCAGTACTTC CASRLESYNIQYF
TRBJ2-3 NA TRBV10-3 NA TGTGCCATCTCGAAGCCCTCTCTTAACACAGATACGCAGTATTTT CAISKPSLNTDTQYF
TRBJ2-1 NA TRBV6-2/TRBV6-3 NA TGTGCCACCAGGGGACCAGGGGACAATGAGCAGTTCTTC CATRGPGDNEQFF
TRBJ1-2 NA TRBV7-9 NA TGTGCCAGCAGCTTATCTCTCGGCCCTAACTATGGCTACACCTTC CASSLSLGPNYGYTF
TRBJ1-1 NA TRBV12-3/TRBV12-4 NA TGTGCCAGCAGTGGGGGGGCGGGGGGAACTGAAGCTTTCTTT CASSGGAGGTEAFF
TRBJ2-1 NA TRBV30 NA TGTGCCTGGAGTGTACCCACTGAGCAGTTCTTC CAWSVPTEQFF
TRBJ2-3 NA TRBV29-1 few TGCAGCGTTGCCACGGGAGCGGGCACAGATACGCAGTATTTT CSVATGAGTDTQYF
TRBJ2-3 TRBD1 TRBV5-6 few TGTGCCAGCAACGACGCAGGGGGCGGCACAGATACGCAGTATTTT CASNDAGGGTDTQYF
TRBJ2-1 NA TRBV29-1 NA TGCAGCGTTGACAGGGGCGAGCAGTTCTTC CSVDRGEQFF
TRBJ2-7 TRBD1 TRBV28 many TGTGCCAGCAGTTCAATACAGGGGGTTTTTACCTACGAGCAGTACTTC CASSSIQGVFTYEQYF
TRBJ2-7 NA TRBV14 NA TGTGCCAGCAGCGCCCTCGCGGCATACGAGCAGTACTTC CASSALAAYEQYF
TRBJ2-3 NA TRBV10-3 NA TGTGCCATCAGTGAGTCTAGCGGAGGGGCCTTGACGCAGTATTTT CAISESSGGALTQYF
TRBJ2-3 NA TRBV9 NA TGTGCCAGCATCCCACTACCTGGTACCACAGATACGCAGTATTTT CASIPLPGTTDTQYF
TRBJ1-2 NA TRBV20-1 NA TGCAGTGCTAGAGAGGGGGCAGATGGCTACACCTTC CSAREGADGYTF
TRBJ2-3 TRBD2 TRBV2 few TGTGCCAGCAGTGAGGACGGCGGGAGGGCAAATACGCAGTATTTT CASSEDGGRANTQYF
TRBJ2-1 NA TRBV11-2 NA TGTGCCAGCAGCTTACGGATTGGGGGCGCCGTGACCTACAATGAGCAGTTCTTC CASSLRIGGAVTYNEQFF
TRBJ2-3 NA TRBV4-3 few TGCGCCAGCAGCCAAGACGCAGGGCCTGCAGATACGCAGTATTTT CASSQDAGPADTQYF
TRBJ2-5 TRBD2 TRBV3-1 few TGTGCCAGCAGCCGGAGGCTAGCGGGAGTGATCCAAGAGACCCAGTACTTC CASSRRLAGVIQETQYF
TRBJ2-5 NA TRBV20-1 few TGCAGTGCTAGCTCCAGGTTGGAGACCCAGTACTTC CSASSRLETQYF
TRBJ2-7 NA TRBV29-1 NA TGCAGCGTAGCCCGAGGGCGCCGGGTGGGGGAGCAGTACTTC CSVARGRRVGEQYF
TRBJ2-3 NA TRBV5-1 NA TGCGCCAGCAGCCCTATCAGACGCACAGATACGCAGTATTTT CASSPIRRTDTQYF
TRBJ2-7 NA TRBV27 NA TGTGCCAGCAGTTCCGGAGCTACCCTCTCCTACGAGCAGTACTTC CASSSGATLSYEQYF
TRBJ2-2 TRBD1 TRBV20-1 NA TGCAGTGCCTCCAAGGGGGCAGCTGGGAGCGTAAACACCGGGGAGCTGTTTTTT CSASKGAAGSVNTGELFF
TRBJ2-5 TRBD1 TRBV14 NA TGTGCCAGCAGCCAAGACCGCCGGGACAGGGGGCCGATTCGAACGGAGACCCAGTACTTC CASSQDRRDRGPIRTETQYF
TRBJ2-5 NA TRBV28 few TGTGCCAGCAGTTTGGGTCTAGGGACCCAGTACTTC CASSLGLGTQYF
TRBJ2-7 NA TRBV28 few TGTGCCAGCAAATATAGGGGATACTCCTACGAGCAGTACTTC CASKYRGYSYEQYF
TRBJ2-1 NA TRBV9 NA TGTGCCAGCAGCCCCACGGCTAGGGGAATTGGCAATGAGCAGTTCTTC CASSPTARGIGNEQFF
TRBJ2-1 NA TRBV9 many TGTGCCAGCAGCGTTAGCGGAGGGGCACACAATGAGCAGTTCTTC CASSVSGGAHNEQFF
TRBJ2-6 TRBD2 TRBV30 once TGTGCCTGGACGGGGGGGCTTATATCTGGGGCCAACGTCCTGACTTTC CAWTGGLISGANVLTF
TRBJ2-1 NA TRBV12-3/TRBV12-4 few TGTGCCAGCAGCCGCGCCCCCAATGAGCAGTTCTTC CASSRAPNEQFF
TRBJ2-2 NA TRBV6-1 few TGTGCCAGCAGTGAACGAATGGATCCGGGGGAGCTGTTTTTT CASSERMDPGELFF
TRBJ1-6 NA TRBV7-8 few TGTGCCAGCAGCCCCGAGCGAGGGTCCAATTCACCCCTCCACTTT CASSPERGSNSPLHF
TRBJ2-1 NA TRBV20-1 NA TGCAGTGCTCGAAGTTTTAGCGGAGGGGCCTACAATGAGCAGTTCTTC CSARSFSGGAYNEQFF